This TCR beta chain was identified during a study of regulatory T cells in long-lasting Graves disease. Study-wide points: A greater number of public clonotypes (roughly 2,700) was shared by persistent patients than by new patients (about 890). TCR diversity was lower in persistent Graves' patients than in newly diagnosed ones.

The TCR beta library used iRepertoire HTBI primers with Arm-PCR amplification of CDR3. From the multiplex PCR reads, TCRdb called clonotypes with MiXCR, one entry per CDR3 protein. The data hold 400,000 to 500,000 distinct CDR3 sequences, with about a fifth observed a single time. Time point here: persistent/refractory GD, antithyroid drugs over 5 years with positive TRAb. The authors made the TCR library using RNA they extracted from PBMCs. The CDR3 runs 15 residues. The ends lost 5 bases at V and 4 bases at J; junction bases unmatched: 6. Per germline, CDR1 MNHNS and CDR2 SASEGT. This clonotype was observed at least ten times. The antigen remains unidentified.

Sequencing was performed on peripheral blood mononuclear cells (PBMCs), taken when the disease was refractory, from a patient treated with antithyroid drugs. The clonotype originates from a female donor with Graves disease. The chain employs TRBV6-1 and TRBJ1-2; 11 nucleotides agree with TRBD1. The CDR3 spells CASSPGQGATYGYTF. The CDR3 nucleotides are TGTGCCAGCAGTCCCGGACAGGGGGCGACCTATGGCTACACCTTC.